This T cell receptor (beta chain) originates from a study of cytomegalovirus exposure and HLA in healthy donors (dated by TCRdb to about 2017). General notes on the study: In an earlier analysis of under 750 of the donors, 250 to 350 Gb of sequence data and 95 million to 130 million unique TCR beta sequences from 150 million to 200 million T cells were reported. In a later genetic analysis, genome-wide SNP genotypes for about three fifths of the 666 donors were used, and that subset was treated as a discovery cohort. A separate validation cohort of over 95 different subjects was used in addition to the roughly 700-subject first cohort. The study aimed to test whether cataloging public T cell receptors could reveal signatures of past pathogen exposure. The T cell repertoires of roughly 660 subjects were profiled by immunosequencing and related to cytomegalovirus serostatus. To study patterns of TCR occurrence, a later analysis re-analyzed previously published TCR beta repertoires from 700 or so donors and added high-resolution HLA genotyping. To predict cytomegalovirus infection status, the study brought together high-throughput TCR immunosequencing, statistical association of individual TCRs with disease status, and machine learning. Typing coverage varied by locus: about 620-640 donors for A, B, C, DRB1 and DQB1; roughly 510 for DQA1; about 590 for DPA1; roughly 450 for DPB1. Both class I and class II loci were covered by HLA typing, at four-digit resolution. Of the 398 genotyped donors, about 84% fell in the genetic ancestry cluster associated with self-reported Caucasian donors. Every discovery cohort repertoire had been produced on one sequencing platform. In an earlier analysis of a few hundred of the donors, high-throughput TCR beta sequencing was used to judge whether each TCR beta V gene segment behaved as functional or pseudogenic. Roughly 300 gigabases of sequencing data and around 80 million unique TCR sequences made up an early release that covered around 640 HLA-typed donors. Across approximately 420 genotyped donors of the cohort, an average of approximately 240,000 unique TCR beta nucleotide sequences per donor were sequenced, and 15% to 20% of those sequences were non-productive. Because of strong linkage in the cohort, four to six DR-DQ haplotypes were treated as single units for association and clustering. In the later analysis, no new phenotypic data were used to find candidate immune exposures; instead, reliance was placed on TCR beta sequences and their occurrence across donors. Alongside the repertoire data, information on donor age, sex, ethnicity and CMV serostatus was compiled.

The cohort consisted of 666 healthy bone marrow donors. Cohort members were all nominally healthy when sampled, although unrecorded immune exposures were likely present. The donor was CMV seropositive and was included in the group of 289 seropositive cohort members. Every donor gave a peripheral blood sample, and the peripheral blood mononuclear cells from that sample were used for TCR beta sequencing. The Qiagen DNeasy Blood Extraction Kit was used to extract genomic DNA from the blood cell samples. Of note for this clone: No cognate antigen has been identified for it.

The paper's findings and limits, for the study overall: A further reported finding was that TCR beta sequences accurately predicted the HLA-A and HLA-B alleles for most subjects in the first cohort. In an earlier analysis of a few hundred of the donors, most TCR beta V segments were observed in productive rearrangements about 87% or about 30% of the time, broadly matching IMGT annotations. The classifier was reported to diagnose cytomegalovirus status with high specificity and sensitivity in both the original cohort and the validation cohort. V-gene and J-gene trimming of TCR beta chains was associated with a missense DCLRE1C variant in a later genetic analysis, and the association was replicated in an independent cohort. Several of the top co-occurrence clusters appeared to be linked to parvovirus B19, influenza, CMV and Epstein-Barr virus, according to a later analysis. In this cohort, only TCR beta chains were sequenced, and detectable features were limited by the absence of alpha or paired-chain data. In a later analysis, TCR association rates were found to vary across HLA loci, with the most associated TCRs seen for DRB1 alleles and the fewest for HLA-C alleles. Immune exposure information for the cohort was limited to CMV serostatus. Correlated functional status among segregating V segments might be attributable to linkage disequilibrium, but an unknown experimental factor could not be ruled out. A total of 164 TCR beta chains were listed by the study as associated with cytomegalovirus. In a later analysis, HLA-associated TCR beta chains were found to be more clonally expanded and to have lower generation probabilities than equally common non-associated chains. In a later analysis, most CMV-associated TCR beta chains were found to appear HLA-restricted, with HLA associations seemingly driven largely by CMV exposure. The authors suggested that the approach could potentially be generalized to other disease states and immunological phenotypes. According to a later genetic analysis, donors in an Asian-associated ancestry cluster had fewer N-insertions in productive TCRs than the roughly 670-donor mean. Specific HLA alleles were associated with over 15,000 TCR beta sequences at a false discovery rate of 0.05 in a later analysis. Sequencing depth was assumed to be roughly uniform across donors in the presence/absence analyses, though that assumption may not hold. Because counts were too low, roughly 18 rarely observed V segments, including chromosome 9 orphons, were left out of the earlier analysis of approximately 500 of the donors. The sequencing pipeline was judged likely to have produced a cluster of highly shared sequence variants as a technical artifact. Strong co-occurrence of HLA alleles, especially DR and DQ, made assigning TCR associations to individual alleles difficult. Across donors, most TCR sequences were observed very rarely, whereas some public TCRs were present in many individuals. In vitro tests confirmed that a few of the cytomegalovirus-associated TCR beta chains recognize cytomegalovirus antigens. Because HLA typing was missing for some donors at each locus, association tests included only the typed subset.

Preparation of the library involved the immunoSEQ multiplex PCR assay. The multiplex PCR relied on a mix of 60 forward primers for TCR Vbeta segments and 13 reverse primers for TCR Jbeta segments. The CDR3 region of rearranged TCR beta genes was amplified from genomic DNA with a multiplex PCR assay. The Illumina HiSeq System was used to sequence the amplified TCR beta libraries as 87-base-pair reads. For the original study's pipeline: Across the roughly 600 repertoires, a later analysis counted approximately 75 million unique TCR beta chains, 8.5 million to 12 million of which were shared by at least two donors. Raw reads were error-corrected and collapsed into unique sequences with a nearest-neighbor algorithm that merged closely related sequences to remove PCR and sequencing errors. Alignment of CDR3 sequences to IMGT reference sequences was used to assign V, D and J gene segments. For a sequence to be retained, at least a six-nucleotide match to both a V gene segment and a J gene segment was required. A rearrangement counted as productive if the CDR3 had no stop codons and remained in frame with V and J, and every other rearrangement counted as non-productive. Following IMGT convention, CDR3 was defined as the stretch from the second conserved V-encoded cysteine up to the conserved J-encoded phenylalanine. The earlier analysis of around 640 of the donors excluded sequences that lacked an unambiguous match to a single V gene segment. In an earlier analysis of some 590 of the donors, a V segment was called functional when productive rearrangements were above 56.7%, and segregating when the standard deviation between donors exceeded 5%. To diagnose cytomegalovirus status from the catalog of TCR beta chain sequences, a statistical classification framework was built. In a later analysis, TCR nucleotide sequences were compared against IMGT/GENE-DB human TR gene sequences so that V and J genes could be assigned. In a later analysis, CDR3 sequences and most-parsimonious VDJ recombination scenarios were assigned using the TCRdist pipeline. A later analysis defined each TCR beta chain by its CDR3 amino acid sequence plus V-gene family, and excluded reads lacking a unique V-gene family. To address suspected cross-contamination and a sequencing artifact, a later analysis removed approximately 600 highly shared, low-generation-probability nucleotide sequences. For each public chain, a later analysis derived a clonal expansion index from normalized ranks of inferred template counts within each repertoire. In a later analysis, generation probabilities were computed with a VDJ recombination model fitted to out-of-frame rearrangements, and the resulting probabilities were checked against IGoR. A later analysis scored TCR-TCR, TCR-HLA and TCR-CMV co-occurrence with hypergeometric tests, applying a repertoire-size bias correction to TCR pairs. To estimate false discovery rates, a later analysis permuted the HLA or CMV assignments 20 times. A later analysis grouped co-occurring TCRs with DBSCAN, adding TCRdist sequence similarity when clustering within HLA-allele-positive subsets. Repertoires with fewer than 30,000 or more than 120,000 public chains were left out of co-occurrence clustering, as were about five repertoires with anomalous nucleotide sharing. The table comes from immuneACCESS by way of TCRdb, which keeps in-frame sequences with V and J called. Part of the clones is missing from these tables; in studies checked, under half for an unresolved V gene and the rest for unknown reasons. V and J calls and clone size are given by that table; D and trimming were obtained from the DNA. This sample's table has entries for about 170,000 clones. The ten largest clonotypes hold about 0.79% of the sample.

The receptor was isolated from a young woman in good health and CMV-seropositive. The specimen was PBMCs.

In nucleotides, the sequence is TGTGCCAGCAGCTTAAGCGGGGGTGGGACCGGGGAGCTGTTTTTT. The resulting protein is CASSLSGGGTGELFF. Recombination linked TRBV7-3 to TRBJ2-2, with 7 bases aligning to TRBD2. The junction shows trimming of 1 base on V and 5 bases on J, and the gene matches do not reach 4 bases of it. There are 15 amino acids in the CDR3, from cysteine to phenylalanine inclusive. The read is trimmed to its CDR3 DNA, 45 bases read in frame from base 1. The germline V gene specifies SGHTA as CDR1 and FQGTGA as CDR2.